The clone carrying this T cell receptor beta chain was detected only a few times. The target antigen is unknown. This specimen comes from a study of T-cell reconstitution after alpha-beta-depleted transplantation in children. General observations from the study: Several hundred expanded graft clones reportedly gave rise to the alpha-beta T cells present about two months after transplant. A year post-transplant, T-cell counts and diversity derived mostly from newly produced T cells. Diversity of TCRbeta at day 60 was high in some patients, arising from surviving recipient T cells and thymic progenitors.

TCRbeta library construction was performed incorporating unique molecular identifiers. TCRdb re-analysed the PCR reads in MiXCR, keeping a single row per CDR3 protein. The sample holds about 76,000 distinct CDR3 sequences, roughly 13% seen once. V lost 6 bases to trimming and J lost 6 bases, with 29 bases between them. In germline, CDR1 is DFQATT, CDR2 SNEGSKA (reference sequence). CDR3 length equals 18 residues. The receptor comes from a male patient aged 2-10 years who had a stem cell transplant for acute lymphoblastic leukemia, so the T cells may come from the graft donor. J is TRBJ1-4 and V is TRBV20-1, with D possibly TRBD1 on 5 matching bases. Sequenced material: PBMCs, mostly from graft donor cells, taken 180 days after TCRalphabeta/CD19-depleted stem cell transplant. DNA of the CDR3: TGCAGTGCCCCCCCCGGTCCGCCCCCCTTGGGGGTATATGAAAAACTGTTTTTT. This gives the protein CSAPPGPPPLGVYEKLFF.